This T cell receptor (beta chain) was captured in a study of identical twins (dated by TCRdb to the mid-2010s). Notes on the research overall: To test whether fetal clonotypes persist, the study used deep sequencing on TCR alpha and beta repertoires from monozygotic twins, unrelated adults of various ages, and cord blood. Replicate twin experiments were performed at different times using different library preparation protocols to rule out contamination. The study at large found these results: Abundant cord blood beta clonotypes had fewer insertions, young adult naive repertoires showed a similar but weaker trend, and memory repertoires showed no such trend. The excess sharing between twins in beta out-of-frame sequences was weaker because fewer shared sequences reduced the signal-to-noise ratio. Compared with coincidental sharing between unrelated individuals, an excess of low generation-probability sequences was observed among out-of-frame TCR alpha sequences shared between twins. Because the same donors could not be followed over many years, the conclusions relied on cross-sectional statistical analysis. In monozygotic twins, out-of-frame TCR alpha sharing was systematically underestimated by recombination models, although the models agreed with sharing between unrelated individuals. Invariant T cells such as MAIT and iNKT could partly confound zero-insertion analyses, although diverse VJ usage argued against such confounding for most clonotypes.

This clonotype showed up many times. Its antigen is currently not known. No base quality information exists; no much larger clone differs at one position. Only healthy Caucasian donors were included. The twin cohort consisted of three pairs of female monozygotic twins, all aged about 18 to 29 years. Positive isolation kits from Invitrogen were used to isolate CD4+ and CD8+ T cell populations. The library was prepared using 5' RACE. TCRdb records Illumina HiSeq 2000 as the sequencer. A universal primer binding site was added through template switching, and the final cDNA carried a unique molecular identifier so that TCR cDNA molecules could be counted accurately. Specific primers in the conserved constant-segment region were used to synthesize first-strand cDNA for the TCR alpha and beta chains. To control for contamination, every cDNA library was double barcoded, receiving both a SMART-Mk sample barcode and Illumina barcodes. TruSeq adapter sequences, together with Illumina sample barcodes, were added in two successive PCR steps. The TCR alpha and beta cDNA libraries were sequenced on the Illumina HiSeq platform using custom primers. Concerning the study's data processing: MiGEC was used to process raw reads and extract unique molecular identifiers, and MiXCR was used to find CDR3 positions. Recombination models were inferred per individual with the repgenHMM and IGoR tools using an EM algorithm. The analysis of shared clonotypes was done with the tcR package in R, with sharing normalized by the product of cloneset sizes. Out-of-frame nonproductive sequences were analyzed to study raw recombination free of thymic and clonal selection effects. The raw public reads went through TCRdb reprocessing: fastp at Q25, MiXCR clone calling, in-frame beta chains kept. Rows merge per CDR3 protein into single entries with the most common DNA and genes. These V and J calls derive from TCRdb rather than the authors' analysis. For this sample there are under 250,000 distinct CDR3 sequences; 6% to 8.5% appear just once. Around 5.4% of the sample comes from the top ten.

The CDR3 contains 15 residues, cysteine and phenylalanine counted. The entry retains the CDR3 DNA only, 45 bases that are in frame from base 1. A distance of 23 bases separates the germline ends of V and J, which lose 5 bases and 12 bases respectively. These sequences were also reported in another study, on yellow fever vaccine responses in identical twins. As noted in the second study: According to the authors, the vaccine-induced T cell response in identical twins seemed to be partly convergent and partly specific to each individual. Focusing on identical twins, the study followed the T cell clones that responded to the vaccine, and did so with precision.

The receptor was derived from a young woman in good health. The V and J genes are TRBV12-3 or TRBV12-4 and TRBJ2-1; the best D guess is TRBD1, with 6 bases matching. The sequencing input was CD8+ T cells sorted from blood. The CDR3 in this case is CASSPHTRGREGQFF. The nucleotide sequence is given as TGTGCCAGCAGTCCCCATACCAGGGGTCGTGAGGGGCAGTTCTTC.